This T cell receptor beta chain comes out of a study of shared clonotypes between healthy human individuals. The wider study: Each donor contributed plates that comprised three CD4 naive, three CD4 memory, two CD8 naive and one CD8 memory.

Study results and caveats: Represented diversity, genetic and exposure-history alike, was limited by few donors.

Germline V gene sequence: CDR1 MDHEN, CDR2 SYDVKM. The CDR3 spans 14 residues. V was shortened by 10 bases and J by 1 base, with 13 bases between the two germline ends. Note on this clone: The antigen remains unidentified.

Some clones are missing from TCRdb's copy, which holds only in-frame ones; the method was immunoSEQ multiplex PCR. The sample shows under 2.5 million clones, 92% of them seen only once. V and J are TRBV28 and TRBJ1-4; no clear D gene. Sequencing used naive CD4+ T cells from PBMCs. Subset: CD45RA+ positively selected. The receptor was isolated from a man between 18 and 29 years old in good health. Some clones in this sample may be carry-over from other donors' samples. The CDR3 spells CATISGGTNEKLFF. The CDR3 DNA sequence: TGTGCCACCATCTCAGGAGGAACTAATGAAAAACTGTTTTTT.